This entry features one TCR beta chain sequence. Its antigen is still unknown. The data originate from a study of post-analysis software for immune sequencing data. Regarding the study as a whole: Compared with controls, patients had more of about 5 TRBV segments, including TRBV5-6, TRBV5-1 and TRBV20-1.

The library was made from cDNA and included unique molecular identifiers. Once roughly 0.85 to 11 million T cells were used, 400,000 to 550,000 cDNA molecules resulted. TCRdb fed the PCR reads into MiXCR, producing one record per CDR3 protein. Of approximately 440,000 distinct CDR3 sequences detected, roughly 45% appear once; the ten largest clones hold around an eighth. The CDR3 consists of 18 residues. Per the germline V gene, CDR1 is MDHEN and CDR2 is SYDVKM. V was clipped by 2 bases and J by 1 base, with 18 bases between them. The V and J genes are TRBV28 and TRBJ2-1; maybe TRBD2 (6 bases). The clonotype was recovered from a girl under 18 with multiple sclerosis. The sample was blood. The CDR3 loop reads CASSLTLQAGLSYNEQFF. In nucleotides, the CDR3 is TGTGCCAGCAGTTTAACCCTCCAAGCGGGCCTTTCCTACAATGAGCAGTTCTTC. The full variable domain, rest sourced from reference TRBV28 and TRBJ2-1, is DVKVTQSSRYLVKRTGEKVFLECVQDMDHENMFWYRQDPGLGLRLIYFSYDVKMKEKGDIPEGYSVSREKKERFSLILESASTNQTSMYLCASSLTLQAGLSYNEQFFGPGTRLTVL.